Below are 20 T cell receptor beta chains sequenced from a single sample in a study of blood T cell repertoires in COVID-19. TCRdb keeps only in-frame clones here, not all; method: immunoSEQ multiplex PCR. The table has around 200,000 clones, about 83% seen once. The sample was peripheral blood. These receptors all come from a woman in her fifties or sixties with acute or convalescent COVID-19.

This chain's CDR3 is CASSPADRVGNQPQHF. The DNA for the CDR3 is TGTGCCAGCAGTCCCGCCGACAGGGTGGGCAATCAGCCCCAGCATTTT. The chain combines TRBV2 with TRBJ1-5; the match to TRBD1 covers 7 bases. Looked up from germline, CDR1 is SNHLY and CDR2 is FYNNEI. With 5 bases clipped from V and 2 bases from J, the junction kept 9 bases outside the gene matches. CDR3 length equals 16 residues.

This clone was counted only a few times. V gene TRBV2 combines with J gene TRBJ1-1; D is unresolved. Trimming removed 8 bases from V and 9 bases from J, with 16 bases in between. Germline V CDR1 and CDR2: SNHLY, FYNNEI. The CDR3 has 12 amino acids. DNA for the CDR3: TGTGCCAGCCTAGCGGACCAGACCCAAGCTTTCTTT. Protein sequence: CASLADQTQAFF.

The chain joins TRBV24-1 to TRBJ1-2; perhaps TRBD1 as D (5 bases). This CDR3 is 13 amino acids long. Germline V lookup: CDR1 KGHDR, CDR2 SFDVKD. Deletions cut 2 bases from V and 3 bases from J, with 6 bases between. The CDR3 loop is CATSDSTDYGYTF. CDR3 in DNA: TGTGCCACCAGTGATTCGACAGACTATGGCTACACCTTC.

The chain carries TRBV5-1 and TRBJ1-3; D ambiguous. CDR3 length: 16 residues. Germline-derived CDR1 and CDR2 are SGHRS and YFSETQ. Trimming pared 5 bases from V and 0 bases from J, leaving 15 bases between. As DNA, the CDR3 is TGCGCCAGCAGTCCTTGGCCCAGGTTCTCTGGAAACACCATATATTTT. It codes for CASSPWPRFSGNTIYF.

V and J are TRBV3-1 (or the pseudogene TRBV3-2) and TRBJ2-7; 9 nucleotides agree with TRBD1. The CDR3 extends over 14 amino acids. Looked up from germline, CDR1 is LGHDT and CDR2 is YNNKEL (reference sequence). J was trimmed by 5 bases and V by 7 bases; bases with no gene match: 9. CDR3 nucleotide sequence: TGTGCCAGCACCCCGGGACAGGGTCTTGACGAGCAGTACTTC. This encodes CASTPGQGLDEQYF.

The rearrangement joins TRBV2 to TRBJ2-2; TRBD1 aligns across 10 bases. The germline gives CDR1 SNHLY, CDR2 FYNNEI. Losses at the gene ends were 8 bases for V and 7 bases for J; bases not matched to a gene: 7. The CDR3 is 14 residues long. CDR3 in DNA: TGTGCCAGCGGCGTGGGACAGGGGTACGGGGAGCTGTTTTTT. Protein product: CASGVGQGYGELFF.

J is TRBJ2-1 and V is TRBV7-2, with a tentative D call TRBD1 (5 bases). This CDR3 is 18 amino acids long. Germline CDR1 reads SGHTA; CDR2 reads FQGNSA. V lost 5 bases and J 8 bases, leaving 28 bases between the germline ends. The CDR3 bases are TGTGCCAGCAGCCCCACGAGGCTAGTTTTGGGGCCCGTGGATGAGCAGTTCTTC. Amino acids: CASSPTRLVLGPVDEQFF.

The chain links TRBV24-1 to TRBJ2-3; 8 positions agree with TRBD2. Germline V lookup: CDR1 KGHDR, CDR2 SFDVKD. This CDR3 contains 16 residues. Trimming took 2 bases from V and 0 from J; bases not matched to a gene: 3. The CDR3 nucleotides are TGTGCCACCAGTGATTCACTAGCGGACAGCACAGATACGCAGTATTTT. This gives the protein CATSDSLADSTDTQYF.

The V and J genes are TRBV9 and TRBJ1-1; 9 nucleotides align to TRBD1. V lost 3 bases and J lost 4; bases outside the gene matches: 7. CDR3 length: 15 residues. Germline V gives CDR1 SGDLS, CDR2 YYNGEE. CDR3 sequence reads: CASSEGGQGGTEAFF. DNA for the CDR3: TGTGCCAGCAGCGAGGGGGGACAGGGAGGCACTGAAGCTTTCTTT.

The V call is TRBV29-1, the J call TRBJ2-2; weak D call: TRBD1 (6 bases). Germline loops: CDR1 SQVTM, CDR2 ANQGSEA. V was cut by 4 bases and J by 6 bases, with 15 bases left in between. This CDR3 is built from 14 residues. The CDR3 sequence is CSVGQVGSAGELFF. In DNA form, the CDR3 reads TGCAGCGTTGGACAGGTGGGGTCGGCCGGGGAGCTGTTTTTT.

The chain joins TRBV11-2 to TRBJ1-2, with 7 positions matching TRBD1. J gave up 8 bases and V 2 bases, and 8 bases lay outside the gene matches. Germline-derived CDR1 and CDR2 are SGHAT and FQNNGV. This CDR3 spans 14 amino acids. In DNA, the CDR3 is TGTGCCAGCAGCTTATCGGCCAGGGGGAACGGCTACACCTTC. It specifies CASSLSARGNGYTF. Together with reference TRBV11-2 and TRBJ1-2, the CDR3 gives the full variable domain: EAGVAQSPRYKIIEKRQSVAFWCNPISGHATLYWYQQILGQGPKLLIQFQNNGVVDDSQLPKDRFSAERLKGVDSTLKIQPAKLEDSAVYLCASSLSARGNGYTFGSGTRLTVV.

The V and J genes are TRBV14 and TRBJ1-5, with 9 bases fitting TRBD1. The germline V gene encodes CDR1 SGHDN and CDR2 FVKESK. Unmatched junction bases numbered 3, after V lost 3 bases and J lost 6 bases. This CDR3 is 14 amino acids long. CDR3 protein: CASSQTGGGQPQHF. The CDR3, as DNA: TGTGCCAGCAGCCAGACAGGGGGTGGTCAGCCCCAGCATTTT.

This clone has only one observation. The chain combines TRBV4-2 with TRBJ2-7; 10 nucleotides agree with TRBD2. The CDR3 contains 16 residues. The V gene end was trimmed by 0 bases and the J gene end by 7 bases; junction bases not matched to a gene: 9. Per the germline V gene, CDR1 is LGHNA and CDR2 is YNFKEQ. This CDR3 is CASSQDRSGRAGEQYF. The CDR3 DNA sequence: TGTGCCAGCAGCCAAGATCGGAGCGGGAGGGCGGGTGAGCAGTACTTC.

The chain combines TRBV5-1 with TRBJ1-1, with D perhaps TRBD1 (5 bases). The CDR3 has 15 amino acids. Deletions cut 0 bases from V and 1 base from J, with 10 bases between. Germline V gene lookup returns CDR1 SGHRS and CDR2 YFSETQ. CDR3 sequence reads: CASSLAAGPNTEAFF. The CDR3 nucleotides are TGCGCCAGCAGCTTGGCCGCAGGGCCGAACACTGAAGCTTTCTTT.

Here the CDR3 DNA reads TGTGCCAGCAGAGGACAGGAGAACACTGAAGCTTTCTTT. Protein: CASRGQENTEAFF. The chain has TRBV12-3 or TRBV12-4 and TRBJ1-1; 7 bases match TRBD1. This CDR3 is built from 13 residues. V lost 6 bases and J lost 1; bases outside the gene matches: 2.

This clone has a handful of counts. This rearrangement joins TRBV6-6 to TRBJ1-5, with 8 bases lining up with TRBD1. The CDR3 totals 16 residues. The V and J ends lost 5 bases and 7 bases, in that order; junction bases with no gene match: 13. The germline gives CDR1 MNHNY, CDR2 SVGAGI (reference sequence). The CDR3 reads CASSPHWTGYGQPQHF. The DNA for the CDR3 is TGTGCCAGCAGTCCGCACTGGACAGGGTATGGCCAGCCCCAGCATTTT.

This chain connects TRBV9 to TRBJ1-3; D perhaps matches TRBD1 (6 bases). V shed 4 bases and J shed 2 bases, with 13 bases lying between them. CDR1 is SGDLS and CDR2 is YYNGEE in the germline V gene. The CDR3 consists of 15 residues. The CDR3 DNA reads TGTGCCAGCAGCCCAACAGGGTTAGCTGGAAACACCATATATTTT. It codes for CASSPTGLAGNTIYF.

This clone has just a few counts. The chain carries TRBV6-5 and TRBJ2-7; tentatively, D is TRBD1 (6 bases). The V end lost 8 bases, the J end lost 0 bases, and 14 bases lay between the germline ends. Germline V lookup: CDR1 MNHEY, CDR2 SVGAGI. The CDR3 contains 14 residues. CDR3 amino acids: CASGLGAGSYEQYF. The CDR3 DNA follows: TGTGCCAGCGGGTTGGGGGCAGGCTCCTACGAGCAGTACTTC.

The chain is built from TRBV28 and TRBJ1-2; 9 nucleotides align to TRBD1. CDR3 length: 14 residues. The V and J ends lost 8 bases and 2 bases, in that order; junction bases with no gene match: 6. Germline V CDR1 and CDR2: MDHEN, SYDVKM. In DNA, the CDR3 is TGTGCCAGCGGCACCGGGACAGGGAACTATGGCTACACCTTC. It specifies CASGTGTGNYGYTF.

The CDR3 region is CASNLAYLTGELFF. CDR3 DNA sequence: TGTGCCAGTAATCTAGCGTACCTCACCGGGGAGCTGTTTTTT. The chain joins TRBV19 to TRBJ2-2, with D possibly matching TRBD2 (6 bases). V was trimmed by 7 bases and J by 4 bases, leaving 13 bases between them. The CDR3 length is 14 residues. Germline V gene data show CDR1 as LNHDA and CDR2 as SQIVND (reference sequence).